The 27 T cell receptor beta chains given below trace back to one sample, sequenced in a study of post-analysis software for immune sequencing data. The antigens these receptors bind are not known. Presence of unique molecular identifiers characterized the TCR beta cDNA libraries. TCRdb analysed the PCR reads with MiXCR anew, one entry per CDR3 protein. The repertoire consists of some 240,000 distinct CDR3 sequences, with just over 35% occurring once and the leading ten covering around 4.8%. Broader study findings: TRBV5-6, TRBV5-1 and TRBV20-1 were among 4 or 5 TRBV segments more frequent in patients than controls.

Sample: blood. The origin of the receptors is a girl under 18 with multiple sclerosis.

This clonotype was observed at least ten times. This chain's CDR3 is CASSLDPGTGGYEQYF. CDR3 sequence (DNA): TGTGCCAGCAGCTTAGATCCCGGGACAGGGGGATACGAGCAGTACTTC. The J gene is TRBJ2-7, the V gene TRBV7-2; 11 bases align to TRBD1. V lost 1 base, J lost 4 bases, and 6 bases stayed unmatched. This CDR3 has 16 residues. Germline CDR1 is SGHTA and CDR2 is FQGNSA.

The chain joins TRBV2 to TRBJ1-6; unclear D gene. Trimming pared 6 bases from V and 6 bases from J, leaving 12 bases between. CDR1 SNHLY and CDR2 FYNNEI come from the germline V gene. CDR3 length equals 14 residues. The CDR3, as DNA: TGTGCCAGCAGGGCCTCCAACGGTAATTCACCCCTCCACTTT. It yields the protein CASRASNGNSPLHF.

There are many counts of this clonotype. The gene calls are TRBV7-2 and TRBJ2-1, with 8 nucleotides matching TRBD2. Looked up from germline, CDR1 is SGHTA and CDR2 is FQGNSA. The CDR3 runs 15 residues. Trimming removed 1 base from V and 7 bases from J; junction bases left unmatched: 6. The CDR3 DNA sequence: TGTGCCAGCAGCTTAGTTACGGGAGGGGGGAATGAGCAGTTCTTC. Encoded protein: CASSLVTGGGNEQFF.

This CDR3 is CASSLSGARDQPQHF. In DNA form, the CDR3 reads TGCGCCAGCAGCTTGTCAGGGGCGCGGGATCAGCCCCAGCATTTT. The V call is TRBV5-1, the J call TRBJ1-5; weak D call: TRBD1 (6 bases). Trimming left V 1 base short and J 5 bases short, with 13 bases between. This CDR3 spans 15 amino acids. Germline assignment: CDR1 SGHRS and CDR2 YFSETQ.

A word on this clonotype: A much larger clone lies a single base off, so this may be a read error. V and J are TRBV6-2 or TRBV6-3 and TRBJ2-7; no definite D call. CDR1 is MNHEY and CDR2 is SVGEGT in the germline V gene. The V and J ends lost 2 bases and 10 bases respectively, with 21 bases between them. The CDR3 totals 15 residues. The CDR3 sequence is CASSYLPHDLDTQYF. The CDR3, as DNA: TGTGCCAGCAGTTACCTTCCACATGATTTGGATACCCAGTACTTC.

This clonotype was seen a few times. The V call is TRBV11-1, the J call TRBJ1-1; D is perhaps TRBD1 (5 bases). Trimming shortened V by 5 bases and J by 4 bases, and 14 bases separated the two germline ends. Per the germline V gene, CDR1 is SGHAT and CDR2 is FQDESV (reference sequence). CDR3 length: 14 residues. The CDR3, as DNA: TGTGCCAGCAGCCCATTAGGGGCGAGCACTGAAGCTTTCTTT. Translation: CASSPLGASTEAFF.

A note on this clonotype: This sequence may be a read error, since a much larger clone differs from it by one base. The CDR3 sequence is CASKGALLNEQFF. CDR3 nucleotides: TGTGCCAGCAAGGGAGCACTGTTGAATGAGCAGTTCTTC. The chain employs TRBV2 and TRBJ2-1; weak D call: TRBD2 (5 bases). This CDR3 has 13 residues. Germline V CDR1 and CDR2: SNHLY, FYNNEI. V lost 7 bases and J 7 bases, leaving 14 bases between the germline ends.

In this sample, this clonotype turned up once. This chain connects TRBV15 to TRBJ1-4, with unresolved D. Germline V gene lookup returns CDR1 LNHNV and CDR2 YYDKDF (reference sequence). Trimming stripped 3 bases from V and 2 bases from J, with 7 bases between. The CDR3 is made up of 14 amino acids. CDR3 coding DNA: TGTGCCACCAGCAGTAGGGTTACTAATGAAAAACTGTTTTTT. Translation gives CATSSRVTNEKLFF.

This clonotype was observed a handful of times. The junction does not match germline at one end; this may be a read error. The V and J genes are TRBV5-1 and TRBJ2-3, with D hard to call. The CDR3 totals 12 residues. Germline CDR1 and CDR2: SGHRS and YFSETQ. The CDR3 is CAGSASADTQYF. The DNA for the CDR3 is TGCGCCGGCAGCGCCAGCGCAGATACGCAGTATTTT.

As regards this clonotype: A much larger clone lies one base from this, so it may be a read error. The DNA of the CDR3 is TGTGCCAGCAGCTTGATGCAGGGACTTCGGAATCAGCCCCACCATTTT. It codes for CASSLMQGLRNQPHHF. This rearrangement joins TRBV5-5 to TRBJ1-5; D perhaps matches TRBD1 (5 bases). Per germline, CDR1 SGHKS and CDR2 YYEKEE (reference sequence). The CDR3 runs to 16 residues.

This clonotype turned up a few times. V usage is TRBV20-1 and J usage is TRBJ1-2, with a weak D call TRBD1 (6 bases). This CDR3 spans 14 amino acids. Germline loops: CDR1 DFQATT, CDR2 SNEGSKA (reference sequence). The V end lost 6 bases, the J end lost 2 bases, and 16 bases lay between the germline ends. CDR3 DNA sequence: TGCAGTGCCCGGGATCAAGGGACAAACTATGGCTACACCTTC. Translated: CSARDQGTNYGYTF.

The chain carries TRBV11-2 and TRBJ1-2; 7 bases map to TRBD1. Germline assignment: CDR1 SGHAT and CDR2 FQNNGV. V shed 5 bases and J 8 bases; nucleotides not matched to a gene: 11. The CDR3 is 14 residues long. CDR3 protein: CASSIAPGGRGYTF. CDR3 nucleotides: TGTGCCAGCAGCATCGCCCCAGGGGGGCGAGGCTACACCTTC. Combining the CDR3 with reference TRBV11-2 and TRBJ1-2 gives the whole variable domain EAGVAQSPRYKIIEKRQSVAFWCNPISGHATLYWYQQILGQGPKLLIQFQNNGVVDDSQLPKDRFSAERLKGVDSTLKIQPAKLEDSAVYLCASSIAPGGRGYTFGSGTRLTVV.

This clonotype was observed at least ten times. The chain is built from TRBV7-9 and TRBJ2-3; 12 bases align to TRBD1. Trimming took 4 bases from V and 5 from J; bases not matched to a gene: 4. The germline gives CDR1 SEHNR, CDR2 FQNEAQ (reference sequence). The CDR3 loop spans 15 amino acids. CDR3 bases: TGTGCCAGCAGCTCGGGACAGGGGGCGAGAGATACGCAGTATTTT. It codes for CASSSGQGARDTQYF. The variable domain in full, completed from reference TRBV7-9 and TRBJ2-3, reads DTGVSQNPRHKITKRGQNVTFRCDPISEHNRLYWYRQTLGQGPEFLTYFQNEAQLEKSRLLSDRFSAERPKGSFSTLEIQRTEQGDSAMYLCASSSGQGARDTQYFGPGTRLTVL.

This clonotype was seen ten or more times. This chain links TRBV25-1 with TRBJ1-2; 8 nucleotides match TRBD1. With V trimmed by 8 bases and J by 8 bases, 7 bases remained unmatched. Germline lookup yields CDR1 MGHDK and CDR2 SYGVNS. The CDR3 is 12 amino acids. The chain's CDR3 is CASRMDRVGYTF. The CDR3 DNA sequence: TGTGCCAGCCGGATGGACAGGGTAGGCTACACCTTC.

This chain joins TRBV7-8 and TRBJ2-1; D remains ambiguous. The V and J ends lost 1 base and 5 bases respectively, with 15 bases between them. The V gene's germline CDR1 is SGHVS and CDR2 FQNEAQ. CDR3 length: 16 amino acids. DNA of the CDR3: TGTGCCAGCAGCTTAGAGTCTTGGCTGGTTCACAATGAGCAGTTCTTC. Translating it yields CASSLESWLVHNEQFF.

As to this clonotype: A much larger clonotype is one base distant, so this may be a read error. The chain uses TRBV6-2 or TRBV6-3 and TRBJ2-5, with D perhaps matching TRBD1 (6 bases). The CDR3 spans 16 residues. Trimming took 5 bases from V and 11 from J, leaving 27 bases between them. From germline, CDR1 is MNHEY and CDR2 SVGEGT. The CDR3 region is CASSLWRPAGGNEQYF. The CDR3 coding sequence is TGTGCCAGCAGTCTCTGGCGGCCAGCTGGGGGCAATGAGCAGTACTTC.

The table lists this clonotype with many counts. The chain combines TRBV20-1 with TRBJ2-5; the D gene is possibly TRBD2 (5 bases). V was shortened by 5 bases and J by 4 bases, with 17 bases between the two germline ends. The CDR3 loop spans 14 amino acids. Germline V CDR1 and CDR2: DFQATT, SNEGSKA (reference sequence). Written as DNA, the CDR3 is TGCAGTGCTCCACCCGGAGGACTCGGAGAGACCCAGTACTTC. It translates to CSAPPGGLGETQYF.

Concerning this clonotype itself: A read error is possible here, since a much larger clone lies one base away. The CDR3 sequence is CASSLVGTSGGLNEQYF. The DNA of the CDR3 is TGTGCCAGCAGCTTAGTAGGGACTAGCGGGGGGTTAAATGAGCAGTACTTC. The chain combines TRBV7-8 with TRBJ2-7, with 15 bases lining up with TRBD2. The germline V gene encodes CDR1 SGHVS and CDR2 FQNEAQ. This CDR3 is built from 17 residues. Unmatched junction bases numbered 8, after V lost 1 base and J lost 7 bases.

The CDR3 reads CASSTRGGRGLGQPQHF. Here the CDR3 DNA reads TGTGCCAGCAGTACCCGGGGAGGCAGGGGGTTGGGACAGCCCCAGCATTTT. The V and J genes are TRBV28 and TRBJ1-5, with 7 bases lining up with TRBD1. There are 17 residues in the CDR3. With 5 bases clipped from V and 7 bases from J, the junction kept 17 bases outside the gene matches. Germline CDR1 MDHEN, CDR2 SYDVKM.

CDR3 nucleotide sequence: TGCAGTGCTGGACAGGATGAGGGGAGGGGTGAAAAACTGTTTTTT. Amino acid sequence: CSAGQDEGRGEKLFF. J is TRBJ1-4 and V is TRBV20-1; 7 bases map to TRBD1. Looked up from germline, CDR1 is DFQATT and CDR2 is SNEGSKA (reference sequence). This CDR3 spans 15 amino acids. J gave up 7 bases and V 5 bases, and 13 bases lay outside the gene matches.

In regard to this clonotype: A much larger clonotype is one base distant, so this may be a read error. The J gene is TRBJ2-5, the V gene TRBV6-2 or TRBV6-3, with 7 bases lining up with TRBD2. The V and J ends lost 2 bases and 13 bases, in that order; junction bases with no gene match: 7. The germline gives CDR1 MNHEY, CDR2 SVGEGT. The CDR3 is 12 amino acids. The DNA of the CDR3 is TGTGCCAGCAGTTACCCGGCGGGAGCCTGGTACTTC. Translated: CASSYPAGAWYF.

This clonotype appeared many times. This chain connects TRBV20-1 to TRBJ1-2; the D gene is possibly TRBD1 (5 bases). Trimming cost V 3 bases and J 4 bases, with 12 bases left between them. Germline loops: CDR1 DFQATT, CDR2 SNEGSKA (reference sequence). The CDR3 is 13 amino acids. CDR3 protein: CSARGRVSYGYTF. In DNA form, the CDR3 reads TGCAGTGCTAGGGGCAGGGTTAGCTATGGCTACACCTTC.

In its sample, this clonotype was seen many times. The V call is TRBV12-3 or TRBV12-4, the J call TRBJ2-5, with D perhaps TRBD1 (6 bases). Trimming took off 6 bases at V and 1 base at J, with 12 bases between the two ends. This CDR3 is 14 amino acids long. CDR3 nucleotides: TGTGCCAGCAGCCACACAGGGAGCCAAGAGACCCAGTACTTC. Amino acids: CASSHTGSQETQYF.

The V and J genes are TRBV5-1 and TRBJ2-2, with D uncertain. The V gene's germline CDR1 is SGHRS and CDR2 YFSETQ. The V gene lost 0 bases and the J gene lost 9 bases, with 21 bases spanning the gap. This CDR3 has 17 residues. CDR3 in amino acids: CASSLERSQVVPRELFF. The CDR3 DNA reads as TGCGCCAGCAGCTTGGAAAGGAGTCAAGTGGTACCCAGGGAGCTGTTTTTT.

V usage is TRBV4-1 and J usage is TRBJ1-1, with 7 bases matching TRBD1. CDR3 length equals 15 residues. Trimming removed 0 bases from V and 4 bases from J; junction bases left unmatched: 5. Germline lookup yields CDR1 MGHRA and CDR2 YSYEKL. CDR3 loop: CASSQEGSGGTEAFF. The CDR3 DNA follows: TGCGCCAGCAGCCAAGAGGGTTCAGGGGGCACTGAAGCTTTCTTT.

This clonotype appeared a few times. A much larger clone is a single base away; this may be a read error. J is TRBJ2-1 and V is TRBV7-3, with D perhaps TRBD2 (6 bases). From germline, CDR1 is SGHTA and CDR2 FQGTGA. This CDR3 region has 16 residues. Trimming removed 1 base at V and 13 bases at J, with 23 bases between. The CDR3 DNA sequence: TGTGCCAGCAGCTTAATCGGGGGAGGTCTCACGGAGACCCAGTTCTTC. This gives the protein CASSLIGGGLTETQFF.

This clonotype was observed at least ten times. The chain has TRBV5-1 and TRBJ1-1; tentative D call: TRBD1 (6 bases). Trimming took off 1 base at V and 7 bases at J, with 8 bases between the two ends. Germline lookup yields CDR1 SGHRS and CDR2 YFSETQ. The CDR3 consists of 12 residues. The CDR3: CASSLQGIEAFF. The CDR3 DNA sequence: TGCGCCAGCAGCTTGCAGGGGATTGAAGCTTTCTTT.